This paragraph covers one TCR beta chain sequence. Assay used: immunoSEQ multiplex PCR; TCRdb lists only in-frame clones, some missing. The data show about 60,000 clones, over 90% seen once. The ends were cut back, 3 bases at V and 0 bases at J, with 15 bases in the middle. Germline CDR1 reads MNHEY; CDR2 reads SMNVEV (reference sequence). The CDR3 loop spans 18 amino acids. The data stem from a study of OX40 agonist ivuxolimab in advanced cancers. Sequencing used CD4+ or CD8+ T cells sorted from blood, obtained in a trial of the OX40 agonist ivuxolimab. This TCR was sampled from an adult with an advanced solid tumor such as melanoma, head and neck, liver or kidney cancer. The chain links TRBV27 to TRBJ2-6; D is perhaps TRBD2 (5 bases). The CDR3 sequence: CASSLPGGRDSGANVLTF. The DNA of the CDR3 is TGTGCCAGCAGTTTGCCAGGAGGCAGAGACTCTGGGGCCAACGTCCTGACTTTC.